Listed here are 26 T cell receptor beta chains from one sample, sequenced in a study of naive and memory T cell subsets. An equimolar mix of two oligonucleotides served as the beta constant-region primer for TRBC1 and TRBC2. TCRdb re-called the UMI-ligation and nested PCR reads through MiXCR, storing one row per CDR3 protein. The data contain under 150,000 distinct CDR3 sequences, about 18% of them singletons. The specimen sequenced was naive CD4+ T cells from blood. All receptors derive from a human donor in good health.

This clonotype occurred a few times. V gene TRBV29-1 combines with J gene TRBJ2-7, with 12 nucleotides matching TRBD1. This CDR3 has 14 residues. V was pared by 5 bases and J by 6 bases, with 8 bases of the junction left unmatched. From germline, CDR1 is SQVTM and CDR2 ANQGSEA. The CDR3 DNA reads TGCAGCGTTCGGGAGGGACAGGGGGCGATCGAGCAGTACTTC. Amino acid sequence: CSVREGQGAIEQYF.

The genes are TRBV20-1 and TRBJ1-2; the D gene is possibly TRBD1 (5 bases). The CDR3 spans 14 residues. V lost 5 bases, J lost 3 bases, and 16 bases lay in between. Germline V lookup: CDR1 DFQATT, CDR2 SNEGSKA (reference sequence). In nucleotides, the CDR3 is TGCAGTGCTCGGACAATAGACAGCGACTATGGCTACACCTTC. Its translation: CSARTIDSDYGYTF.

V gene TRBV6-6 combines with J gene TRBJ1-1, with D hard to call. Germline lookup yields CDR1 MNHNY and CDR2 SVGAGI (reference sequence). The CDR3 is made up of 13 amino acids. Trimming stripped 5 bases from V and 5 bases from J, with 12 bases between. Here the CDR3 DNA reads TGTGCCAGCAGTGTGGCCAGGCATACTGAAGCTTTCTTT. The encoded protein is CASSVARHTEAFF.

This chain connects TRBV5-4 to TRBJ1-4; the D gene is possibly TRBD1 (6 bases). This CDR3 is 13 amino acids long. The V gene lost 1 base and the J gene lost 8 bases, with 9 bases spanning the gap. Germline CDR1 reads SGHNT; CDR2 reads YYREEE (reference sequence). CDR3 amino acids: CASSLQGTEKLFF. In nucleotides, the CDR3 is TGTGCCAGCAGCTTGCAGGGGACGGAAAAACTGTTTTTT.

V is TRBV5-1 and J is TRBJ2-1, with D perhaps assigned TRBD1 or TRBD2 (5 bases each). The V end lost 0 bases, the J end lost 5 bases, and 12 bases lay between the germline ends. The CDR3 extends over 15 amino acids. CDR1 and CDR2 (germline): SGHRS, YFSETQ. The CDR3 coding sequence is TGCGCCAGCAGCTTGGCCCCGGGACCAAACAATGAGCAGTTCTTC. It is translated as CASSLAPGPNNEQFF.

The chain is built from TRBV10-3 and TRBJ2-7, with 7 bases that match TRBD1. Looked up from germline, CDR1 is ENHRY and CDR2 is SYGVKD. CDR3 size: 12 residues. V shed 11 bases and J 3 bases; nucleotides not matched to a gene: 7. The DNA of the CDR3 is TGTGCCTCGGGGACAGCTCTCTACGAGCAGTACTTC. Translation gives CASGTALYEQYF.

A word on this clonotype: Just one base apart from a much larger clone, this may be a read error. Because it lacks the conserved phenylalanine or tryptophan at the end, this CDR3 is likely a read error. This rearrangement joins TRBV14 to TRBJ2-3; D is perhaps TRBD2 (6 bases). This CDR3 has 13 amino acids. CDR1 and CDR2 (germline): SGHDN, FVKESK. V was clipped by 4 bases and J by 11 bases, with 16 bases between them. CDR3 amino acids: CASSPQEGWGQYS. The CDR3 nucleotides read TGTGCCAGCAGCCCCCAGGAGGGCTGGGGGCAGTATTCT.

J is TRBJ2-2 and V is TRBV5-4; 11 nucleotides line up with TRBD2. The germline V gene encodes CDR1 SGHNT and CDR2 YYREEE (reference sequence). V was pared by 0 bases and J by 2 bases, with 6 bases of the junction left unmatched. The CDR3 is 18 amino acids. In nucleotides, the CDR3 is TGTGCCAGCAGCTTGGGCACTAGCGGGAGTAAAAACACCGGGGAGCTGTTTTTT. It yields the protein CASSLGTSGSKNTGELFF.

This clonotype was seen a handful of times. The chain combines TRBV20-1 with TRBJ2-4; 12 bases line up with TRBD2. CDR1 and CDR2 from the germline V gene are DFQATT and SNEGSKA (reference sequence). CDR3 length: 14 amino acids. V shed 2 bases, J shed 4 bases, and the junction held 0 bases outside the gene matches. The CDR3 spells CSARLAGGKNIQYF. CDR3 bases: TGCAGTGCTAGACTAGCGGGGGGGAAAAACATTCAGTACTTC.

This clonotype was counted between two and nine times. J is TRBJ2-5 and V is TRBV5-4; D may be TRBD1 (6 bases). V lost 7 bases to trimming and J lost 2 bases, with 18 bases between them. Looked up from germline, CDR1 is SGHNT and CDR2 is YYREEE (reference sequence). The CDR3 sequence is 15 residues long. The CDR3 bases are TGTGCCAGCCGGACAGCGCCCGTTACTCAAGAGACCCAGTACTTC. Its protein product is CASRTAPVTQETQYF.

This clonotype was counted between two and nine times. The chain joins TRBV29-1 to TRBJ2-1, with D tentatively TRBD2 (6 bases). Trimming removed 3 bases at V and 12 bases at J, with 12 bases between. Germline V gene sequence: CDR1 SQVTM, CDR2 ANQGSEA. The CDR3 covers 11 residues. CDR3 residues: CSVEEAGPQFF. Written as DNA, the CDR3 is TGCAGCGTTGAGGAGGCGGGACCGCAGTTCTTC.

V and J are TRBV5-6 and TRBJ2-5, with a weak D call TRBD1 (6 bases). The CDR3 loop spans 14 amino acids. Germline CDR1 is SGHDT and CDR2 is YYEEEE. The V end lost 7 bases, the J end lost 5 bases, and 18 bases lay between the germline ends. CDR3 residues: CASDYQGKTETQYF. The CDR3 DNA follows: TGTGCCAGCGACTACCAGGGGAAGACGGAGACCCAGTACTTC.

This clonotype has just a few counts. The chain recombines TRBV12-3 or TRBV12-4 with TRBJ2-1; 9 nucleotides match TRBD2. The J segment lost 8 bases and the V segment lost 7 bases, leaving 12 bases of the junction unmatched. There are 15 residues in the CDR3. The CDR3 loop reads CASTPRSGSVYEQFF. The CDR3 DNA sequence: TGTGCCAGCACCCCTCGTAGCGGGAGCGTCTATGAGCAGTTCTTC.

This clonotype was detected only a few times. The rearrangement joins TRBV5-1 to TRBJ1-1, with a tentative D call TRBD1 (5 bases). The V end was cut by 0 bases, the J end by 3 bases, with 15 bases between. This CDR3 comprises 16 residues. The germline V gene encodes CDR1 SGHRS and CDR2 YFSETQ. CDR3 in DNA: TGCGCCAGCAGCTTGGTGGGGTGGCGAGGGGACACTGAAGCTTTCTTT. Residues: CASSLVGWRGDTEAFF. The full variable domain, with the rest looked up from reference TRBV5-1 and TRBJ1-1, is KAGVTQTPRYLIKTRGQQVTLSCSPISGHRSVSWYQQTPGQGLQFLFEYFSETQRNKGNFPGRFSGRQFSNSRSEMNVSTLELGDSALYLCASSLVGWRGDTEAFFGQGTRLTVV.

The chain joins TRBV19 to TRBJ2-2; the D call may be TRBD1 or TRBD2 (5 bases each). The V end was cut by 3 bases, the J end by 5 bases, with 19 bases between. CDR1 LNHDA and CDR2 SQIVND come from the germline V gene (reference sequence). This CDR3 contains 17 residues. DNA for the CDR3: TGTGCCAGTAGTATTCTGGGACCTACTTTCAGAACCGGGGAGCTGTTTTTT. Translated, it gives CASSILGPTFRTGELFF.

This clonotype was counted a few times. The chain joins TRBV11-1 to TRBJ2-4; no firm D call. The V end was cut by 3 bases, the J end by 6 bases, with 9 bases between. This CDR3 comprises 13 residues. The germline CDR1 and CDR2 sequences are SGHAT and FQDESV (reference sequence). The chain's CDR3 is CASSFGGTNIQYF. In nucleotides, the CDR3 is TGTGCCAGCAGCTTTGGCGGCACAAACATTCAGTACTTC.

The rearrangement links TRBV28 to TRBJ1-5; D perhaps matches TRBD1 (6 bases). Germline V gives CDR1 MDHEN, CDR2 SYDVKM. The CDR3 length is 16 residues. V was trimmed by 7 bases and J by 2 bases, leaving 18 bases between them. The CDR3 DNA is TGTGCCAGCATCGGGGGAGGGGGGCGCGGCAATCAGCCCCAGCATTTT. It codes for CASIGGGGRGNQPQHF. The whole variable domain, filled in from reference TRBV28 and TRBJ1-5, reads DVKVTQSSRYLVKRTGEKVFLECVQDMDHENMFWYRQDPGLGLRLIYFSYDVKMKEKGDIPEGYSVSREKKERFSLILESASTNQTSMYLCASIGGGGRGNQPQHFGDGTRLSIL.

The table lists this clonotype with a few counts. V is TRBV25-1 and J is TRBJ2-7; 9 bases map to TRBD1. Germline values: CDR1 MGHDK, CDR2 SYGVNS. V was pared by 1 base and J by 0 bases, with 7 bases of the junction left unmatched. The CDR3 extends over 17 amino acids. The CDR3 sequence: CASSELTGGWSSYEQYF. CDR3 in DNA: TGTGCCAGCAGTGAATTGACAGGGGGTTGGAGCTCCTACGAGCAGTACTTC.

This rearrangement joins TRBV28 to TRBJ2-7; D ambiguous. This CDR3 contains 10 residues. The V and J ends lost 6 bases and 3 bases respectively, with 3 bases between them. Germline CDR1 MDHEN, CDR2 SYDVKM. This chain's CDR3 is CASRDYEQYF. CDR3 DNA: TGTGCCAGCAGGGACTACGAGCAGTACTTC.

The chain recombines TRBV29-1 with TRBJ2-1; 13 nucleotides align to TRBD2. CDR3 length: 15 residues. V shed 2 bases, J shed 4 bases, and the junction held 2 bases outside the gene matches. The germline V gene encodes CDR1 SQVTM and CDR2 ANQGSEA. DNA of the CDR3: TGCAGCGTTGAACGACTAGCGGGAGGTTACAATGAGCAGTTCTTC. Its translation: CSVERLAGGYNEQFF.

This chain joins TRBV18 and TRBJ2-2; 10 bases map to TRBD2. The J segment lost 5 bases and the V segment lost 1 base, leaving 4 bases of the junction unmatched. This CDR3 is 16 amino acids long. The germline V gene has CDR1 KGHSH and CDR2 LQKENI. The CDR3 spells CASSPLIAGGTGELFF. In nucleotides, the CDR3 is TGTGCCAGCTCACCACTCATAGCGGGAGGTACCGGGGAGCTGTTTTTT.

In this sample, this clonotype turned up many times. V is TRBV20-1 and J is TRBJ2-7, with TRBD2 matching over 10 bases. V gave up 4 bases and J gave up 3 bases; unmatched junction bases: 12. The CDR3 totals 16 residues. Germline V gene data show CDR1 as DFQATT and CDR2 as SNEGSKA (reference sequence). The CDR3 loop is CSATSIIQREGYEQYF. CDR3 nucleotides: TGCAGTGCTACCTCGATCATCCAGCGGGAGGGCTACGAGCAGTACTTC.

About this clonotype: Since no conserved phenylalanine or tryptophan closes the CDR3, a read error is the likely cause. The chain employs TRBV19 and TRBJ2-1; tentative D call: TRBD2 (5 bases). The CDR3 contains 15 residues. The V gene's germline CDR1 is LNHDA and CDR2 SQIVND (reference sequence). Trimming removed 7 bases at V and 2 bases at J, with 15 bases between. The CDR3 region is CASTISAAAYNEQFL. Here the CDR3 DNA reads TGTGCCAGTACCATCTCAGCGGCCGCCTACAATGAGCAGTTCTTG.

This clonotype was detected only a few times. V and J are TRBV7-9 and TRBJ2-1; 7 bases map to TRBD2. The CDR3 has 15 residues. Trimming removed 3 bases from V and 6 bases from J; junction bases left unmatched: 8. Germline V gene data show CDR1 as SEHNR and CDR2 as FQNEAQ (reference sequence). The CDR3 DNA reads TGTGCCAGCAGCTTTGGGGGAGGGCCTGCCAATGAGCAGTTCTTC. Translating gives CASSFGGGPANEQFF.

The chain uses TRBV29-1 and TRBJ1-2; D remains unclear. This CDR3 spans 12 amino acids. CDR1 and CDR2 from the germline V gene are SQVTM and ANQGSEA. CDR3 protein: CIITSGGYGYTF. In DNA, the CDR3 is TGCATCATCACCTCGGGAGGCTATGGCTACACCTTC. The full variable domain, rest sourced from reference TRBV29-1 and TRBJ1-2, is SAVISQKPSRDICQRGTSLTIQCQVDSQVTMMFWYRQQPGQSLTLIATANQGSEATYESGFVIDKFPISRPNLTFSTLTVSNMSPEDSSIYLCIITSGGYGYTFGSGTRLTVV.

This clonotype was detected ten times or more. This chain uses TRBV18 with TRBJ2-1; D gene ambiguous. The CDR3 has 12 amino acids. V was cut by 2 bases and J by 4 bases, with 3 bases left in between. Germline CDR1 KGHSH, CDR2 LQKENI. CDR3 protein: CASSPGYNEQFF. CDR3 nucleotide sequence: TGTGCCAGCTCACCAGGGTACAATGAGCAGTTCTTC.